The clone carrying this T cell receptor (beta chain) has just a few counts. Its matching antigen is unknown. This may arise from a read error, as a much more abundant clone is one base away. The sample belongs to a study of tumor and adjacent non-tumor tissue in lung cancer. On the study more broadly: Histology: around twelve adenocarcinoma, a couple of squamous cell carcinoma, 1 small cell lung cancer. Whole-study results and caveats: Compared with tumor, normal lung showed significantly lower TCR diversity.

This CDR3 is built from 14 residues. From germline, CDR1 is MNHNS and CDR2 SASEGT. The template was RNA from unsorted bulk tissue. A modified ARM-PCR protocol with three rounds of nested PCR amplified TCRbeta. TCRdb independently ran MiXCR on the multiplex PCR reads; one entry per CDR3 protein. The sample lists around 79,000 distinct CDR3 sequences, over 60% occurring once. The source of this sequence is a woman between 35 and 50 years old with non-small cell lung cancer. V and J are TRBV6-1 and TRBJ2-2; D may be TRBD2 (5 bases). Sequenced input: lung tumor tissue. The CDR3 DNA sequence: TGTGCCAGCAGTGCCTACAAGAACACCGGGAAGCTGTTTTTT. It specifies CASSAYKNTGKLFF.